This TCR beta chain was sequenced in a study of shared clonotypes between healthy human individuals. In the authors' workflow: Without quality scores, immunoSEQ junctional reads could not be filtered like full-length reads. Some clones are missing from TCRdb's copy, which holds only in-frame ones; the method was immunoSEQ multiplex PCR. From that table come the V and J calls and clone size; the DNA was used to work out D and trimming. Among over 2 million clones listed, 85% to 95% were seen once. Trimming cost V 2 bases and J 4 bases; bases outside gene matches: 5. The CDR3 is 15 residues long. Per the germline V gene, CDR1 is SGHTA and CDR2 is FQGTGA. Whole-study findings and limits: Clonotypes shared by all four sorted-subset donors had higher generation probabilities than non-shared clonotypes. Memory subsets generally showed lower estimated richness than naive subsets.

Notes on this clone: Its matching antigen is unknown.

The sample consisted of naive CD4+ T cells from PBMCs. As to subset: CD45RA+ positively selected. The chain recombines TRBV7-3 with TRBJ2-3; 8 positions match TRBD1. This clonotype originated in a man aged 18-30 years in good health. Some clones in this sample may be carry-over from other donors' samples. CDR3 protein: CASSLDRGGSDTQYF. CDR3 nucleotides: TGTGCCAGCAGCTTAGACAGGGGAGGATCAGATACGCAGTATTTT.